Below, 19 T cell receptor beta chains from the same sample are listed, as sequenced in a study of regulatory T cells in long-lasting Graves disease. Time point here: newly diagnosed GD, antithyroid drugs for less than 3 months. The TCR library used RNA extracted from PBMCs. Sequencing libraries for TCR beta were prepared with iRepertoire HTBI primers and Arm-PCR of CDR3 regions. TCRdb reanalysed the multiplex PCR reads using MiXCR and keeps one entry per CDR3 protein. The sample has 410,000 or so distinct CDR3 sequences, 15% seen once. The same specimen was also included in a second study, on T cells in Graves' hyperthyroidism and ophthalmopathy.

Sequenced here: peripheral blood mononuclear cells (PBMCs), sampled at new diagnosis, from a patient treated with antithyroid drugs. These receptors were taken from a young woman with Graves disease.

This clonotype appeared many times. The chain couples TRBV12-3 or TRBV12-4 to TRBJ2-7; 8 nucleotides agree with TRBD1. With 3 bases clipped from V and 6 bases from J, the junction kept 10 bases outside the gene matches. CDR3 length: 15 amino acids. Here the CDR3 reads CASSLAGQGRGEQYF. For the CDR3, the DNA is TGTGCCAGCAGTTTGGCCGGACAGGGACGTGGCGAGCAGTACTTC.

This clonotype was picked up a small number of times. The chain links TRBV20-1 to TRBJ1-3; TRBD1 is a possible D gene (5 bases). Per germline, CDR1 DFQATT and CDR2 SNEGSKA (reference sequence). The CDR3 is 14 residues long. Trimming left V 5 bases short and J 0 bases short, with 11 bases between. The CDR3 reads CSALGAFSGNTIYF. For the CDR3, the DNA is TGCAGTGCTTTAGGGGCCTTCTCTGGAAACACCATATATTTT.

This clonotype was counted between two and nine times. The chain uses TRBV12-5 and TRBJ2-7, with 11 bases fitting TRBD1. After removal of 6 bases from V and 3 bases from J, the junction contained 7 bases not matched to a gene. The CDR3 sequence is 15 residues long. Germline CDR1 and CDR2: LGHNT and FRNRAP. CDR3 region: CASGPRDRGFYEQYF. In nucleotides, the CDR3 is TGTGCTAGTGGCCCCCGGGACAGGGGGTTCTACGAGCAGTACTTC. Variable domain in full (rest from reference TRBV12-5 and TRBJ2-7): DARVTQTPRHKVTEMGQEVTMRCQPILGHNTVFWYRQTMMQGLELLAYFRNRAPLDDSGMPKDRFSAEMPDATLATLKIQPSEPRDSAVYFCASGPRDRGFYEQYFGPGTRLTVT.

This CDR3 reads CASSQISRGRRDDWDTQYF. As DNA, the CDR3 is TGTGCCAGCAGCCAAATATCCCGAGGGCGGAGAGATGACTGGGATACGCAGTATTTT. This chain uses TRBV4-2 with TRBJ2-3, with D perhaps matching TRBD2 (5 bases). CDR3 length equals 19 residues. Germline CDR1 is LGHNA and CDR2 is YNFKEQ. V was cut by 2 bases and J by 6 bases, with 27 bases left in between.

This clonotype has a count of ten or more. V is TRBV18 and J is TRBJ2-7; 7 nucleotides match TRBD2. The CDR3 runs to 16 residues. Germline V gene lookup returns CDR1 KGHSH and CDR2 LQKENI. V lost 3 bases to trimming and J lost 4 bases; unmatched junction nucleotides: 12. The CDR3 reads CASSPSGTPGGYEQYF. In DNA, the CDR3 is TGTGCCAGCTCACCTAGCGGAACACCGGGGGGTTACGAGCAGTACTTC.

This clonotype came up many times. This chain links TRBV7-2 with TRBJ2-2; TRBD2 might be the D (6 bases). Germline CDR1 and CDR2: SGHTA and FQGNSA. Trimming took off 5 bases at V and 2 bases at J, with 24 bases between the two ends. The CDR3 has 19 amino acids. The CDR3 DNA sequence: TGTGCCAGCAGCCTAGAGGGCTGGGCGCTAGCGAGAAACACCGGGGAGCTGTTTTTT. Translation gives CASSLEGWALARNTGELFF.

This clonotype has only a few counts. This chain links TRBV29-1 with TRBJ1-1; D is ambiguous. Germline V gives CDR1 SQVTM, CDR2 ANQGSEA. This CDR3 is 10 amino acids long. Trimming removed 1 base from V and 5 bases from J, with 2 bases in between. The CDR3 is CSVEGTEAFF. The CDR3 bases are TGCAGCGTTGAAGGAACTGAAGCTTTCTTT.

The chain has TRBV5-4 and TRBJ2-7; D gene ambiguous. Germline V gives CDR1 SGHNT, CDR2 YYREEE (reference sequence). V was shortened by 0 bases and J by 4 bases, with 8 bases between the two germline ends. This CDR3 is 13 amino acids long. In DNA, the CDR3 is TGTGCCAGCAGCTTGGCCGCGGATTACGAGCAGTACTTC. It specifies CASSLAADYEQYF.

This clonotype was seen at least ten times. The V gene is TRBV5-5, the J gene TRBJ1-1; 10 bases are shared with TRBD1. Germline V gene sequence: CDR1 SGHKS, CDR2 YYEKEE (reference sequence). This CDR3 contains 14 residues. V shed 0 bases and J 9 bases; nucleotides not matched to a gene: 5. CDR3 DNA: TGTGCCAGCAGCTTGGCCGGGACAGGGGAGAAAGCTTTCTTT. Protein: CASSLAGTGEKAFF.

The chain employs TRBV29-1 and TRBJ1-3; D remains unclear. The length of the CDR3 is 14 residues. V was trimmed by 4 bases and J by 0 bases, leaving 10 bases between them. The germline CDR1 and CDR2 sequences are SQVTM and ANQGSEA. CDR3 DNA sequence: TGCAGCGTTGTTCCAGGCTCCTCTGGAAACACCATATATTTT. It codes for CSVVPGSSGNTIYF.

This clonotype was recorded at least ten times. V and J are TRBV12-3 or TRBV12-4 and TRBJ1-1; the match to TRBD1 covers 10 bases. V gave up 6 bases and J gave up 3 bases; unmatched junction bases: 7. The CDR3 has 15 amino acids. Here the CDR3 reads CASRPTGGLDTEAFF. CDR3 sequence (DNA): TGTGCCAGCAGGCCGACAGGGGGCCTGGACACTGAAGCTTTCTTT.

There are many counts of this clonotype. The chain carries TRBV19 and TRBJ2-5; the D is unclear. Germline V gives CDR1 LNHDA, CDR2 SQIVND (reference sequence). CDR3 size: 13 residues. The germline V and J ends were trimmed by 5 bases and 5 bases, with 12 bases remaining between them. CDR3 sequence reads: CASSESRLETQYF. The DNA of the CDR3 is TGTGCCAGTAGTGAAAGCAGGTTGGAGACCCAGTACTTC.

The CDR3 is CASSVEGGPNEKLFF. The DNA of the CDR3 is TGTGCCAGCAGCGTAGAGGGGGGACCTAATGAAAAACTGTTTTTT. The chain combines TRBV9 with TRBJ1-4; TRBD1 might be the D (6 bases). The CDR3 runs 15 residues. Germline values: CDR1 SGDLS, CDR2 YYNGEE. The V gene lost 0 bases and the J gene lost 3 bases, with 9 bases spanning the gap.

In this sample, this clonotype turned up a few times. The V call is TRBV12-5, the J call TRBJ1-1; no clear D. V was cut by 0 bases and J by 6 bases, with 23 bases left in between. Germline V gene data show CDR1 as LGHNT and CDR2 as FRNRAP. CDR3 length equals 18 residues. CDR3: CASGLVIVPGIPMPEAFF. CDR3 nucleotides: TGTGCTAGTGGTTTGGTAATAGTACCCGGGATCCCGATGCCTGAAGCTTTCTTT.

This clonotype turned up a few times. V is TRBV29-1 and J is TRBJ1-1; D not certain. Looked up from germline, CDR1 is SQVTM and CDR2 is ANQGSEA. CDR3 length equals 15 residues. Trimming stripped 6 bases from V and 0 bases from J, with 17 bases between. Here the CDR3 reads CSVELPRTMNTEAFF. The CDR3 region has the DNA TGCAGCGTAGAGCTACCGCGGACCATGAACACTGAAGCTTTCTTT.

This clonotype was observed a few times. The gene calls are TRBV7-9 and TRBJ2-1; TRBD2 aligns across 12 bases. Germline V CDR1 and CDR2: SEHNR, FQNEAQ (reference sequence). This CDR3 is built from 16 residues. V shed 4 bases and J 7 bases; nucleotides not matched to a gene: 8. CDR3: CASSSSTSGGGNEQFF. The CDR3 bases are TGTGCCAGCAGCTCCTCGACTAGCGGGGGTGGAAATGAGCAGTTCTTC.

In its sample, this clonotype was seen a few times. The chain carries TRBV7-9 and TRBJ1-2; tentative D call: TRBD1 (6 bases). The germline gives CDR1 SEHNR, CDR2 FQNEAQ (reference sequence). V was cut by 3 bases and J by 7 bases, with 18 bases left in between. The CDR3 spans 15 residues. CDR3 DNA: TGTGCCAGCAGCTTCCAAAACAGGGTCGGTAGTGGCTACACCTTC. Protein sequence: CASSFQNRVGSGYTF. Full variable domain (outside the CDR3, taken from reference TRBV7-9 and TRBJ1-2): DTGVSQNPRHKITKRGQNVTFRCDPISEHNRLYWYRQTLGQGPEFLTYFQNEAQLEKSRLLSDRFSAERPKGSFSTLEIQRTEQGDSAMYLCASSFQNRVGSGYTFGSGTRLTVV.

The rearrangement uses TRBV6-5 and TRBJ2-1; 15 nucleotides align to TRBD2. Germline-derived CDR1 and CDR2 are MNHEY and SVGAGI. Unmatched junction bases numbered 8, after V lost 0 bases and J lost 2 bases. This CDR3 comprises 20 residues. This CDR3 reads CASSYSGLAGGNRAYNEQFF. The CDR3 bases are TGTGCCAGCAGTTACTCGGGACTAGCGGGAGGAAATAGGGCCTACAATGAGCAGTTCTTC.

This sequence joins TRBV4-1 and TRBJ2-1; TRBD2 agrees at 12 bases. CDR1 MGHRA and CDR2 YSYEKL come from the germline V gene. V lost 0 bases to trimming and J lost 5 bases; unmatched junction nucleotides: 11. This CDR3 contains 19 residues. CDR3 in amino acids: CASSQDERLAGGPHNEQFF. The CDR3 DNA sequence: TGCGCCAGCAGCCAAGATGAAAGGCTAGCGGGAGGGCCGCACAATGAGCAGTTCTTC.